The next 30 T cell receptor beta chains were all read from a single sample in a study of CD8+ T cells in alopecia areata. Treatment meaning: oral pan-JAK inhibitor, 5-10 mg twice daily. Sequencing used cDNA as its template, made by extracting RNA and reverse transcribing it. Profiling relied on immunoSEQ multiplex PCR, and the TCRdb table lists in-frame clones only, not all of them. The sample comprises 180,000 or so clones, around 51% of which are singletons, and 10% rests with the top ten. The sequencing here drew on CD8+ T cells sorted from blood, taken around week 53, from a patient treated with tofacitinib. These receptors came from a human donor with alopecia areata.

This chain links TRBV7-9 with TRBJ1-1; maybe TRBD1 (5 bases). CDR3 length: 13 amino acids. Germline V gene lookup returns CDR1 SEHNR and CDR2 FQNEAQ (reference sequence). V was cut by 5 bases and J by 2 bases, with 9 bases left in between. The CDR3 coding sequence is TGTGCCAGCAGCCCCCGGGACAACACTGAAGCTTTCTTT. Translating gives CASSPRDNTEAFF.

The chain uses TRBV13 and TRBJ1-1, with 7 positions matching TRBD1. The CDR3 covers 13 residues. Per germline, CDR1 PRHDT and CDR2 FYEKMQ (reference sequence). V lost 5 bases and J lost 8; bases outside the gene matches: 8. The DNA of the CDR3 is TGTGCCAGCAGCCTGGCACAGGGGACCGAAGCTTTCTTT. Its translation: CASSLAQGTEAFF.

CDR3 sequence: CASSPSLREQYF. The CDR3 DNA reads as TGTGCCAGCAGCCCCTCCTTACGCGAGCAGTACTTC. The chain links TRBV5-6 to TRBJ2-7; D gene uncertain. The CDR3 runs 12 residues. V lost 4 bases and J lost 6, with 11 bases in between. Germline V CDR1 and CDR2: SGHDT, YYEEEE. Full variable domain (remainder filled in from reference TRBV5-6 and TRBJ2-7): DAGVTQSPTHLIKTRGQQVTLRCSPKSGHDTVSWYQQALGQGPQFIFQYYEEEERQRGNFPDRFSGHQFPNYSSELNVNALLLGDSALYLCASSPSLREQYFGPGTRLTVT.

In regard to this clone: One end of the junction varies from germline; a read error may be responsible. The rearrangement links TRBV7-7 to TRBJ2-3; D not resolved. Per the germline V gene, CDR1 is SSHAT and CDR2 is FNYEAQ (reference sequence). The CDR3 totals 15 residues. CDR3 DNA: TGTGCTAGCAGCTTAGGTGGGCAAGGCATGGATACGCAGTATTTT. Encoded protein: CASSLGGQGMDTQYF.

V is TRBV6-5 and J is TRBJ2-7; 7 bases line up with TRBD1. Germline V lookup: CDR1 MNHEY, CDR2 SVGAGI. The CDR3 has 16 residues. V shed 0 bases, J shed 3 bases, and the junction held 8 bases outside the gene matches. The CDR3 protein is CASSYSIGTEFYEQYF. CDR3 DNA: TGTGCCAGCAGTTACTCGATAGGGACAGAATTCTACGAGCAGTACTTC.

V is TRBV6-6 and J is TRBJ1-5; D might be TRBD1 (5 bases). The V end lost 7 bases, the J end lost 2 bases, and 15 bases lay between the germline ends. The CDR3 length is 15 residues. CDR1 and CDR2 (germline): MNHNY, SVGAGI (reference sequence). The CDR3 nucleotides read TGTGCCAGCACCCCTCACGAACAGGGCAATCAGCCCCAGCATTTT. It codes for CASTPHEQGNQPQHF.

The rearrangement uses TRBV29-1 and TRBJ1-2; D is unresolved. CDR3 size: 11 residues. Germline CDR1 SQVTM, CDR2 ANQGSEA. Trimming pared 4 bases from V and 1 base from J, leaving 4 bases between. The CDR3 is CSVVDNYGYTF. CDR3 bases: TGCAGCGTTGTCGATAACTATGGCTACACCTTC.

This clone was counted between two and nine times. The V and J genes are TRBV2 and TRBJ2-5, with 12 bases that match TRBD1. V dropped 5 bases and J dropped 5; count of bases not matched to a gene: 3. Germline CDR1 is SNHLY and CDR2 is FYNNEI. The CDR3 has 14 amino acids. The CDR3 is CASSLGTGGETQYF. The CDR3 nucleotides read TGTGCCAGCAGTCTCGGGACAGGGGGCGAGACCCAGTACTTC.

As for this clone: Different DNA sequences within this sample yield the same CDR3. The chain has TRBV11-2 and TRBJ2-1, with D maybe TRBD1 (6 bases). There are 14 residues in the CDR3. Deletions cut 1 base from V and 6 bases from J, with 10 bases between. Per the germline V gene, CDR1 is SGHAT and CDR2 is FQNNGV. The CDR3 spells CASSLVGRGNEQFF. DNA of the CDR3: TGTGCCAGCAGCTTAGTCGGCAGGGGCAATGAGCAGTTCTTC.

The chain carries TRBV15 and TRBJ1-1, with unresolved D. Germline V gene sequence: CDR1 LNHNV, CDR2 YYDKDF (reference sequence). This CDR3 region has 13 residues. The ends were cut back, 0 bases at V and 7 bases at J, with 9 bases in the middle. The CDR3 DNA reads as TGTGCCACCAGCAGAGATCGCACCTTTGAAGCTTTCTTT. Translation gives CATSRDRTFEAFF.

The CDR3, as DNA: TGTGCCTCCTCCAACGGAACTAATGAAAAACTGTTTTTT. Its translation is CASSNGTNEKLFF. This chain joins TRBV30 and TRBJ1-4; no reliable D call. V dropped 7 bases and J dropped 1 base, with 10 bases sitting between them. Germline V gene data show CDR1 as GTSNPN and CDR2 as SVGIG (reference sequence). This CDR3 has 13 residues.

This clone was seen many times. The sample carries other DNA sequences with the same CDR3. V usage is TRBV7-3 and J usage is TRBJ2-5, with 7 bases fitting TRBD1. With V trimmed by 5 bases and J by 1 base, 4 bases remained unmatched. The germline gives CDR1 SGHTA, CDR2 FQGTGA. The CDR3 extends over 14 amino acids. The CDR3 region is CASSPTGLQETQYF. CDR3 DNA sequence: TGTGCCAGCAGCCCGACAGGGCTCCAAGAGACCCAGTACTTC. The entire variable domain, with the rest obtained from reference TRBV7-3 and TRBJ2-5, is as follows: GAGVSQTPSNKVTEKGKYVELRCDPISGHTALYWYRQSLGQGPEFLIYFQGTGAADDSGLPNDRFFAVRPEGSVSTLKIQRTERGDSAVYLCASSPTGLQETQYFGPGTRLLVL.

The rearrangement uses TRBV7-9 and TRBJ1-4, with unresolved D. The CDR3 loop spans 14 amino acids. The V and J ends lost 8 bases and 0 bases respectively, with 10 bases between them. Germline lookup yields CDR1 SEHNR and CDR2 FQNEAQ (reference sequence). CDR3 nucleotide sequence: TGTGCCAGCCACACGGGCTCAACTAATGAAAAACTGTTTTTT. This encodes CASHTGSTNEKLFF.

The CDR3 bases are TGTGCCATCAGTGAGAGACAAGATAGCAATCAGCCCCAGCATTTT. Amino acid sequence: CAISERQDSNQPQHF. This sequence joins TRBV10-3 and TRBJ1-5; no definite D call. CDR3 length: 15 residues. The germline gives CDR1 ENHRY, CDR2 SYGVKD. V lost 2 bases and J 0 bases, leaving 8 bases between the germline ends.

The CDR3 DNA reads as TGTGCCAGCAGTTTATCCCAACAACTGAACACTGAAGCTTTCTTT. The encoded protein is CASSLSQQLNTEAFF. This chain uses TRBV27 with TRBJ1-1; the D is unclear. This CDR3 comprises 15 residues. CDR1 is MNHEY, CDR2 SMNVEV, per germline (reference sequence). The V end lost 0 bases, the J end lost 0 bases, and 8 bases lay between the germline ends.

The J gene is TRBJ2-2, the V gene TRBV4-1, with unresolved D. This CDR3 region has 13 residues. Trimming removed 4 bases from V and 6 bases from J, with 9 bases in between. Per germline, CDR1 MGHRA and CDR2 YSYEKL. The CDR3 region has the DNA TGCGCCAGCAGCCTAGACGAATCCGGGGAGCTGTTTTTT. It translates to CASSLDESGELFF.

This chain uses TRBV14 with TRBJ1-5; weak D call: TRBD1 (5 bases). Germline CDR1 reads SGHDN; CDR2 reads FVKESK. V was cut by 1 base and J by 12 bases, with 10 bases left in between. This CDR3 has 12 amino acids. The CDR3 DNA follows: TGTGCCAGCAGCCAAGCAGGGCAGGTCCAGCATTTT. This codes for CASSQAGQVQHF.

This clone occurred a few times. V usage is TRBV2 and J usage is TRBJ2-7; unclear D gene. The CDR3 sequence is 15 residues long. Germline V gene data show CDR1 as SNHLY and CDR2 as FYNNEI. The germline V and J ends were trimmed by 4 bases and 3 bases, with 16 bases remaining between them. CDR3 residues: CASSGEFAYFYEQYF. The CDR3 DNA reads TGTGCCAGCAGTGGCGAATTCGCCTACTTCTACGAGCAGTACTTC.

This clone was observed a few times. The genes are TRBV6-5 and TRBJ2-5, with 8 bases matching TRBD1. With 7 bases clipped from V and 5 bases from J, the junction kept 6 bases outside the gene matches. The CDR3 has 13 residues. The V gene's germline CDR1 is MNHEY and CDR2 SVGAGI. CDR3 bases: TGTGCCAGCAACCCAGGGGACAGGGAGACCCAGTACTTC. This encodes CASNPGDRETQYF.

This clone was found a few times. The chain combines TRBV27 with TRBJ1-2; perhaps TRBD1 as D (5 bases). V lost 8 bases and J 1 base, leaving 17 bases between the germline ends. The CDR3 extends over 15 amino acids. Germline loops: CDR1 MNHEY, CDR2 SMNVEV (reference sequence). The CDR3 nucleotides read TGTGCCAGCGGGCTTTCACGGGGCCTTAACTATGGCTACACCTTC. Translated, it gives CASGLSRGLNYGYTF.

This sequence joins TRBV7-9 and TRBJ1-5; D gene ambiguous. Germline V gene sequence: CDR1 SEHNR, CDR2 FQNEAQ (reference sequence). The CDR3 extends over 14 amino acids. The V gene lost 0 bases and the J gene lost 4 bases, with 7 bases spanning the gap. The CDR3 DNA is TGTGCCAGCAGCTTAGCCAGACCAAATCAGCCCCAGCATTTT. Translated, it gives CASSLARPNQPQHF.

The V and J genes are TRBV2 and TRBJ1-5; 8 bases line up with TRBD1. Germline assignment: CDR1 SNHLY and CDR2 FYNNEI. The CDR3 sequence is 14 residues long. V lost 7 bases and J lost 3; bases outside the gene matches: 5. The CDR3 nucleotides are TGTGCCAGCAATCAGGACAGGGTCAATCAGCCCCAGCATTTT. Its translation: CASNQDRVNQPQHF.

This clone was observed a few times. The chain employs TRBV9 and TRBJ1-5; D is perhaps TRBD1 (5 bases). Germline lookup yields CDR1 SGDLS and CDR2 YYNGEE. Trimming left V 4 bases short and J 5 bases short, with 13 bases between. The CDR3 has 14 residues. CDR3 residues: CASSQEGDYQPQHF. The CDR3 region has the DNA TGTGCCAGCAGCCAAGAAGGGGACTATCAGCCCCAGCATTTT.

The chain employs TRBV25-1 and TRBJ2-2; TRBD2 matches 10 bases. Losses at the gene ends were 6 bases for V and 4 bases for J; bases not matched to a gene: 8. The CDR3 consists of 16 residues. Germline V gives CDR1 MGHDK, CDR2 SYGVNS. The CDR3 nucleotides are TGTGCCAGCAGGGCTAGCGGGGGTTTGGGCACCGGGGAGCTGTTTTTT. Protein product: CASRASGGLGTGELFF.

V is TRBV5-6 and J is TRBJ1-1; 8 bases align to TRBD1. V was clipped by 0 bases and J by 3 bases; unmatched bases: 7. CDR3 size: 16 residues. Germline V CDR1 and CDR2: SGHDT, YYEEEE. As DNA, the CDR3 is TGTGCCAGCAGCTTGGACCGGACAGGGCGTTACACTGAAGCTTTCTTT. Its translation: CASSLDRTGRYTEAFF.

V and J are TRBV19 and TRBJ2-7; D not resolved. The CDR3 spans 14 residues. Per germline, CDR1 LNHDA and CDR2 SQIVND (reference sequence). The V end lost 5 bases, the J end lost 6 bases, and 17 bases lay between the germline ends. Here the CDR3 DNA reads TGTGCCAGTAGTCTTTCTGGCAGCCGTGGCGAGCAGTACTTC. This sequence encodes CASSLSGSRGEQYF. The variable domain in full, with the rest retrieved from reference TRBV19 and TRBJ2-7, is DGGITQSPKYLFRKEGQNVTLSCEQNLNHDAMYWYRQDPGQGLRLIYYSQIVNDFQKGDIAEGYSVSREKKESFPLTVTSAQKNPTAFYLCASSLSGSRGEQYFGPGTRLTVT.

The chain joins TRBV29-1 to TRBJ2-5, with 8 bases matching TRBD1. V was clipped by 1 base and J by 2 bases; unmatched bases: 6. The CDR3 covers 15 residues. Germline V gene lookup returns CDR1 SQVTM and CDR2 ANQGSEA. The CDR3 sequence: CSVEGGQGKQETQYF. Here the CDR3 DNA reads TGCAGCGTTGAAGGAGGACAGGGTAAACAAGAGACCCAGTACTTC. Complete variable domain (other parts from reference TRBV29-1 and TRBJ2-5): SAVISQKPSRDICQRGTSLTIQCQVDSQVTMMFWYRQQPGQSLTLIATANQGSEATYESGFVIDKFPISRPNLTFSTLTVSNMSPEDSSIYLCSVEGGQGKQETQYFGPGTRLLVL.

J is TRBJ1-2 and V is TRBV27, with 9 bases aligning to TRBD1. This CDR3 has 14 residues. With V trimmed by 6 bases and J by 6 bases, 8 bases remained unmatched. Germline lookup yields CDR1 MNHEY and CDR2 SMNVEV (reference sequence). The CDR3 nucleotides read TGTGCCAGCAGGGGACAGGGAGTACGAGATGGCTACACCTTC. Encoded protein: CASRGQGVRDGYTF.

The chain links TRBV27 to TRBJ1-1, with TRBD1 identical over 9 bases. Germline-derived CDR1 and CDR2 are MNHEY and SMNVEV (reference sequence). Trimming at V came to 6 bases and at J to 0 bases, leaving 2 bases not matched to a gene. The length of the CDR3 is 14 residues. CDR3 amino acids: CASRGQGLNTEAFF. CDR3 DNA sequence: TGTGCCAGCAGGGGACAGGGACTGAACACTGAAGCTTTCTTT.

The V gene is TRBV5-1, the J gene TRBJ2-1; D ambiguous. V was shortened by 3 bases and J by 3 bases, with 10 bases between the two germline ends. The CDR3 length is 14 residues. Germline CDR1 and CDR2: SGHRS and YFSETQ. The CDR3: CASSSSAVYNEQFF. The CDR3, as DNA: TGCGCCAGCAGCTCGTCGGCAGTCTACAATGAGCAGTTCTTC.